Listed below are T cell receptor beta chains from one sample, sequenced in a study of blood T cell repertoires in COVID-19. TCRdb keeps only in-frame clones here, not all; method: immunoSEQ multiplex PCR. The repertoire holds 100,000 to 150,000 clones, with about 89% as singletons. Sequencing input: peripheral blood. The receptors were sampled from a man in his fifties or sixties with COVID-19, enrolled during active disease. The CDR3 runs from the conserved cysteine through the conserved F or W. The D gene is left open where the match is weak. Where a row states a size, it is once, few, many or the class of an expanded clone; other rows omit it.

clone size	V gene	D gene	J gene	CDR3 DNA	CDR3 protein
.	TRBV4-3	.	TRBJ1-1	TGCGCCAGCAGCCAAGATCGACGAGGAGGGGCTGAAGCTTTCTTT	CASSQDRRGGAEAFF
.	TRBV5-6	TRBD1	TRBJ1-3	TGTGCCAGCAGACCAGGGGGGACTCGTGGAAACACCATATATTTT	CASRPGGTRGNTIYF
.	TRBV4-2	TRBD1	TRBJ2-7	TGTGCCAGCAGCCAAAGGACAGGGGGCCCCTACGAGCAGTACTTC	CASSQRTGGPYEQYF
.	TRBV11-3	.	TRBJ1-2	TGTGCCAGCAGCTCAGGGGCCTATGGCTACACCTTC	CASSSGAYGYTF
once	TRBV10-2	.	TRBJ2-1	TGCGCCAGCAGTTGGCAGGGTCTGGACAATGAGCAGTTCTTC	CASSWQGLDNEQFF
.	TRBV7-8	TRBD2	TRBJ2-3	TGTGCCAGCAGCTTTAGCGGGGGGGCAGATACGCAGTATTTT	CASSFSGGADTQYF
.	TRBV6-5	.	TRBJ2-7	TGTGCCAGCAGTTACTTGGACACTGGCTACGAGCAGTACTTC	CASSYLDTGYEQYF
.	TRBV5-1	.	TRBJ1-5	TGCGCCAGCAACCCCGTGCAGGGGTACAATCAGCCCCAGCATTTT	CASNPVQGYNQPQHF
.	TRBV9	.	TRBJ2-6	TGTGCCAGCAGCGACAGGTCTGGGGCCAACGTCCTGACTTTC	CASSDRSGANVLTF
.	TRBV2	.	TRBJ1-5	TGTGCCAGCAGTGAAGCCGGGTCAAGGGGGCCCCAGCATTTT	CASSEAGSRGPQHF
.	TRBV28	TRBD1	TRBJ1-4	TGTGCCAGCAGTTTGGACAGGGGGAATGAAAAACTGTTTTTT	CASSLDRGNEKLFF
.	TRBV6-2/TRBV6-3	.	TRBJ2-7	TGTGCCAGCAGTTCCGGGATCGACGAGCAGTACTTC	CASSSGIDEQYF
.	TRBV7-9	.	TRBJ1-1	TGTGCCAGCAGCTCCAAGGCGCGGAGGACTGAAGCTTTCTTT	CASSSKARRTEAFF
.	TRBV7-2	.	TRBJ1-1	TGTGCCAGCAGCTCCTACAGCCAAGCCACTGAAGCTTTCTTT	CASSSYSQATEAFF
.	TRBV10-3	TRBD1	TRBJ1-4	TGTGCCATCAGGTCCGGGACAGGAAAGGAAAAACTGTTTTTT	CAIRSGTGKEKLFF
.	TRBV7-2	.	TRBJ2-1	TGTGCCAGCAGCTTACGATTCGGGGGCAATGAGCAGTTCTTC	CASSLRFGGNEQFF
.	TRBV5-4	.	TRBJ1-2	TGTGCCAGCAAAGAGAACAGGGCGGGCTATGGCTACACCTTC	CASKENRAGYGYTF
.	TRBV4-2	TRBD1	TRBJ1-4	TGTGCCAGCAGCCAAGATGGTATTGAACAGGGGGCGGAAAAACTGTTTTTT	CASSQDGIEQGAEKLFF
.	TRBV3-1/TRBV3-2	TRBD1	TRBJ1-6	TGTGCCAGCAGCCAAAAAACGGGACAGGCCCTGAGGATATCCCTCCACTTT	CASSQKTGQALRISLHF
once	TRBV19	.	TRBJ1-1	TGTGCCAGTAGTCCGGACCTCCCCGGGGGAGCTTTCTTT	CASSPDLPGGAFF
.	TRBV5-1	TRBD1	TRBJ1-1	TGCGCCAGCAGCCCGGACAGGGGTACTGAAGCTTTCTTT	CASSPDRGTEAFF
.	TRBV5-1	.	TRBJ1-2	TGCGCCAGCAGCTTGGAGGGGCCGCGCTATGGCTACACCTTC	CASSLEGPRYGYTF
.	TRBV18	.	TRBJ1-5	TGTGCCAGCTCACCAACCGTAGAGCAGCCCCAGCATTTT	CASSPTVEQPQHF
.	TRBV11-3	.	TRBJ2-1	TGTGCCAGCAGCATTAGTCCCGTCAATGAGCAGTTCTTC	CASSISPVNEQFF
.	TRBV6-5	.	TRBJ1-2	TGTGCCAGCAGACGACGGTTGGGCAGTCCCCATGGCTACACCTTC	CASRRRLGSPHGYTF
.	TRBV19	.	TRBJ2-2	TGTGCCAGTAGTATAGTTTGGGCCTCACGCGGGGAGCTGTTTTTT	CASSIVWASRGELFF
.	TRBV6-1	.	TRBJ2-7	TGTGCCAGCAGTGAAACGAGCTCCTACGAGCAGTACTTC	CASSETSSYEQYF
.	TRBV6-5	.	TRBJ2-6	TGTGCCAGCAGACGCGTAAGCTCTGGGGCCAACGTCCTGACTTTC	CASRRVSSGANVLTF
.	TRBV12-3/TRBV12-4	TRBD1	TRBJ1-2	TGTGCCAGCAGGAAAGGGACAGGGGATGGCTACACCTTC	CASRKGTGDGYTF
.	TRBV28	.	TRBJ1-2	TGTGCCAGCAGTTCCGGTGTAGGGAGGGACTATGGCTACACCTTC	CASSSGVGRDYGYTF
.	TRBV28	.	TRBJ2-7	TGTGCCAGCGGACTTTCGAAGCAGTACTTC	CASGLSKQYF
.	TRBV28	.	TRBJ1-2	TGTGCCAGCATCACGACAGGCGGGTACTATGGCTACACCTTC	CASITTGGYYGYTF
.	TRBV4-1	.	TRBJ1-1	TGCGCCAGCAGCCAAGGACAGCTTGAAGCTTTCTTT	CASSQGQLEAFF
.	TRBV6-5	TRBD2	TRBJ2-3	TGTGCCAGCAGTTGGCTAGCGGGGGGGAAGGATACGCAGTATTTT	CASSWLAGGKDTQYF
.	TRBV7-2	.	TRBJ2-7	TGTGCCAGCAGCCCCCGTGGGGGAGGAAACGAGCAGTACTTC	CASSPRGGGNEQYF